This T cell receptor beta chain was sequenced in a study of shared clonotypes between healthy human individuals. Study background: Serving as donors were a couple of women and a few men, whose ages spanned 18 to 49.

Germline V CDR1 and CDR2: SGDLS, YYNGEE. V dropped 0 bases and J dropped 2 bases, with 9 bases sitting between them. This CDR3 has 14 residues. PCR replicates performed on unsorted PBMC used approximately 320 ng DNA, 30,000 or so T cell genomes. Authors' data handling: Owing to the provision of junction-only sequences devoid of quality scores by immunoSEQ, filtering differed. Here immunoSEQ multiplex PCR was the method, and the copy in TCRdb shows in-frame clones only, minus some. The D gene and trimming were derived from the DNA, and the V and J assignments and clone size from that table. The sample lists nearly 500,000 clones, around 78% seen once, with 10% to 15% in the top ten.

The sequence was collected from a woman between 35 and 50 years old in good health. Some clones in this sample may be carry-over from other donors' samples. Sequencing was performed on PBMCs. J is TRBJ2-7 and V is TRBV9; D not certain. CDR3 residues: CASSVGPPPYEQYF. The CDR3 DNA reads as TGTGCCAGCAGCGTAGGACCTCCCCCCTACGAGCAGTACTTC. Filled out from reference TRBV9 and TRBJ2-7, the complete variable domain reads DSGVTQTPKHLITATGQRVTLRCSPRSGDLSVYWYQQSLDQGLQFLIQYYNGEERAKGNILERFSAQQFPDLHSELNLSSLELGDSALYFCASSVGPPPYEQYFGPGTRLTVT.